These 25 T cell receptor beta chains share one sample of origin, sequenced in a study of T cells in Graves' hyperthyroidism and ophthalmopathy. RNA transcripts provided the source from which TCR beta CDR3 regions were amplified. The study used the HTBI primer set for a first-round RT-PCR of the TCR CDR3. TCRdb re-called the multiplex PCR reads through MiXCR, storing one row per CDR3 protein. The sample holds around 250,000 distinct CDR3 sequences; approximately 14% are singletons and the top ten take 13%. The sequenced sample consisted of blood. The receptor source for this set is a woman aged 35 to 49 with Graves' hyperthyroidism that later progressed to Graves' ophthalmopathy.

This clonotype occurred many times. The chain uses TRBV24-1 and TRBJ2-1, with 16 bases aligning to TRBD2. CDR1 and CDR2 (germline): KGHDR, SFDVKD. V lost 5 bases to trimming and J lost 10 bases; unmatched junction nucleotides: 7. This CDR3 comprises 16 residues. This CDR3 is CATSAPGLAGGREQFF. The DNA of the CDR3 is TGTGCCACCAGTGCTCCGGGACTAGCGGGAGGGCGGGAGCAGTTCTTC.

This clonotype was counted ten times or more. This sequence joins TRBV27 and TRBJ2-7, with no clear D. Germline CDR1 and CDR2: MNHEY and SMNVEV (reference sequence). CDR3 size: 13 residues. V was shortened by 3 bases and J by 0 bases, with 6 bases between the two germline ends. The CDR3 nucleotides read TGTGCCAGCAGTTTGGACGCCTCCTACGAGCAGTACTTC. Protein: CASSLDASYEQYF.

The rearrangement links TRBV6-9 to TRBJ1-3; the match to TRBD1 covers 7 bases. V was pared by 4 bases and J by 1 base, with 4 bases of the junction left unmatched. CDR1 is MNHGY and CDR2 is SVAAGI in the germline V gene. This CDR3 comprises 15 residues. CDR3 bases: TGTGCCAGCAGTTCGGACAGGTCTTCTGGAAACACCATATATTTT. This translates into CASSSDRSSGNTIYF.

The chain is built from TRBV6-1 and TRBJ1-5; D is perhaps TRBD1 (6 bases). CDR3 size: 12 residues. Trimming removed 8 bases from V and 7 bases from J, with 12 bases in between. Germline V gene lookup returns CDR1 MNHNS and CDR2 SASEGT. CDR3 DNA: TGTGCCAGCTCGACAGGTGAACAGCCCCAGCATTTT. Protein product: CASSTGEQPQHF.

This clonotype was counted ten times or more. The rearrangement joins TRBV7-2 to TRBJ2-2; 7 bases agree with TRBD1. This CDR3 comprises 17 residues. V lost 2 bases and J lost 0; bases outside the gene matches: 6. Germline-derived CDR1 and CDR2 are SGHTA and FQGNSA. As DNA, the CDR3 is TGTGCCAGCAGCTTAAGTGAAGGGACAGCGAACACCGGGGAGCTGTTTTTT. Its protein product is CASSLSEGTANTGELFF.

This clonotype was observed at least ten times. The CDR3: CSVRGQITDTQYF. The CDR3 DNA sequence: TGCAGCGTTAGGGGGCAGATAACAGATACGCAGTATTTT. V usage is TRBV29-1 and J usage is TRBJ2-3; TRBD1 aligns across 7 bases. Germline V gives CDR1 SQVTM, CDR2 ANQGSEA. V was clipped by 5 bases and J by 3 bases; unmatched bases: 5. The CDR3 is 13 amino acids.

This clonotype was seen ten or more times. V is TRBV7-8 and J is TRBJ2-3; no reliable D call. CDR3 size: 16 residues. Trimming took off 3 bases at V and 0 bases at J, with 13 bases between the two ends. The V gene's germline CDR1 is SGHVS and CDR2 FQNEAQ. The CDR3 sequence is CASSFTWWVSTDTQYF. Here the CDR3 DNA reads TGTGCCAGCAGCTTTACGTGGTGGGTTAGCACAGATACGCAGTATTTT.

This clonotype has at least ten counts. The rearrangement uses TRBV19 and TRBJ1-1; D perhaps matches TRBD1 (5 bases). The ends were cut back, 4 bases at V and 4 bases at J, with 10 bases in the middle. Germline CDR1 and CDR2: LNHDA and SQIVND (reference sequence). The CDR3 has 13 residues. Here the CDR3 reads CASSTGPSTEAFF. CDR3 nucleotide sequence: TGTGCCAGTAGTACGGGGCCGAGCACTGAAGCTTTCTTT.

The V call is TRBV12-3 or TRBV12-4, the J call TRBJ1-6, with TRBD1 matching over 12 bases. The CDR3 covers 16 residues. V gave up 5 bases and J gave up 10 bases; unmatched junction bases: 9. The CDR3 region has the DNA TGTGCCAGCAGTGGGACAGGGGGCTACGGAGGGTCACCCCTCCACTTT. Its protein is CASSGTGGYGGSPLHF.

This clonotype was observed at least ten times. This chain connects TRBV7-2 to TRBJ1-5; D unresolved. There are 13 residues in the CDR3. Germline CDR1 reads SGHTA; CDR2 reads FQGNSA. Trimming removed 2 bases from V and 2 bases from J, with 4 bases in between. The CDR3 nucleotides are TGTGCCAGCAGCTTAAGTCGCAATCAGCCCCAGCATTTT. Encoded protein: CASSLSRNQPQHF.

A remark on this clonotype: One end of the junction does not line up with germline, which may come from a read error. V gene TRBV28 combines with J gene TRBJ2-7, with D uncertain. Germline assignment: CDR1 MDHEN and CDR2 SYDVKM. The length of the CDR3 is 13 residues. CDR3 sequence reads: CAGSLGRAYEQYF. The CDR3 DNA sequence: TGTGCCGGCAGTTTGGGCCGAGCCTACGAGCAGTACTTC.

For the CDR3, the DNA is TGTGCCAGCAGTTTCTGGGGGACACTGACCACTGAAGCTTTCTTT. This sequence encodes CASSFWGTLTTEAFF. The V gene is TRBV6-1, the J gene TRBJ1-1, with D perhaps matching TRBD1 (6 bases). This CDR3 is built from 15 residues. Germline V gene lookup returns CDR1 MNHNS and CDR2 SASEGT. V was cut by 5 bases and J by 4 bases, with 17 bases left in between.

This clonotype occurred a few times. The genes are TRBV2 and TRBJ2-7, with TRBD1 matching 8 bases. V was clipped by 6 bases and J by 3 bases; unmatched bases: 4. CDR1 is SNHLY and CDR2 is FYNNEI in the germline V gene. CDR3 length equals 13 residues. The CDR3, as DNA: TGTGCCAGCAGGACAGGGGAATTCTACGAGCAGTACTTC. Amino acids: CASRTGEFYEQYF.

Many counts were recorded for this clonotype. V gene TRBV10-2 combines with J gene TRBJ1-2; 9 bases line up with TRBD1. This CDR3 has 14 amino acids. V lost 5 bases, J lost 10 bases, and 11 bases stayed unmatched. Per germline, CDR1 WSHSY and CDR2 SAAADI. The CDR3: CASSFGDRVSDYTF. The DNA for the CDR3 is TGCGCCAGCAGTTTCGGGGACAGGGTCAGTGACTACACCTTC.

Ten or more counts support this clonotype. The rearrangement joins TRBV18 to TRBJ2-7; perhaps D is TRBD1 or TRBD2 (5 bases each). Germline CDR1 and CDR2: KGHSH and LQKENI. V gave up 6 bases and J gave up 7 bases, with 16 bases separating them. The CDR3 spans 13 residues. The chain's CDR3 is CASSGTAPREQYF. The CDR3 DNA reads TGTGCCAGCTCGGGGACGGCGCCCCGAGAGCAGTACTTC.

This clonotype was picked up a small number of times. The chain uses TRBV12-3 or TRBV12-4 and TRBJ2-5; the D gene is possibly TRBD2 (5 bases). The CDR3 spans 14 residues. Trimming pared 2 bases from V and 7 bases from J, leaving 14 bases between. CDR3 bases: TGTGCCAGCAGTTTAAGGCGGGCCCCAGGGACCCAGTACTTC. This translates into CASSLRRAPGTQYF.

This clonotype was recorded many times. The genes are TRBV2 and TRBJ1-2; no firm D call. Germline CDR1 and CDR2: SNHLY and FYNNEI. The CDR3 extends over 14 amino acids. With 7 bases removed from V and 4 bases from J, the gap between germline ends came to 16 bases. CDR3 region: CASNGMAESYGYTF. The CDR3 nucleotides read TGTGCCAGCAATGGAATGGCAGAAAGCTATGGCTACACCTTC.

The V gene is TRBV11-2, the J gene TRBJ2-7, with D possibly called TRBD1 or TRBD2 (5 bases each). V was cut by 6 bases and J by 6 bases, with 18 bases left in between. The CDR3 sequence is 14 residues long. Germline V lookup: CDR1 SGHAT, CDR2 FQNNGV. CDR3 loop: CASRRDLETGEQYF. The CDR3 DNA sequence: TGTGCCAGCAGGAGGGACCTCGAAACGGGCGAGCAGTACTTC.

Ten or more counts support this clonotype. The chain joins TRBV28 to TRBJ2-7, with a possible D match to TRBD2 (5 bases). Trimming removed 11 bases from V and 3 bases from J, with 17 bases in between. The CDR3 has 13 amino acids. CDR1 is MDHEN, CDR2 SYDVKM, per germline. CDR3 sequence: CAPPIATNYEQYF. The CDR3 DNA follows: TGTGCCCCACCTATAGCGACAAACTACGAGCAGTACTTC.

There are a few counts of this clonotype. A read error may explain this, as a much larger clone is one base away. The chain employs TRBV11-2 and TRBJ1-2; TRBD1 agrees at 7 bases. The CDR3 extends over 13 amino acids. V lost 8 bases, J lost 4 bases, and 7 bases stayed unmatched. Per the germline V gene, CDR1 is SGHAT and CDR2 is FQNNGV. The CDR3 coding sequence is TGTGCCAGCGGACGGACAGGCGGCTATGGCTACACCTTC. Translation: CASGRTGGYGYTF.

V is TRBV19 and J is TRBJ1-5; D perhaps matches TRBD1 (5 bases). Trimming shortened V by 5 bases and J by 3 bases, and 8 bases separated the two germline ends. The CDR3 is 13 residues long. Germline-derived CDR1 and CDR2 are LNHDA and SQIVND (reference sequence). The CDR3 sequence: CASSQGLNQPQHF. The CDR3 DNA follows: TGTGCCAGTAGTCAGGGTCTCAATCAGCCCCAGCATTTT. Full variable domain (outside the CDR3, taken from reference TRBV19 and TRBJ1-5): DGGITQSPKYLFRKEGQNVTLSCEQNLNHDAMYWYRQDPGQGLRLIYYSQIVNDFQKGDIAEGYSVSREKKESFPLTVTSAQKNPTAFYLCASSQGLNQPQHFGDGTRLSIL.

The CDR3 protein is CASSSFRQGGANVLTF. The CDR3 DNA sequence: TGTGCCAGCAGCTCCTTCCGGCAGGGGGGGGCCAACGTCCTGACTTTC. The rearrangement uses TRBV7-3 and TRBJ2-6, with D possibly TRBD1 on 6 matching bases. The CDR3 is 16 amino acids. Trimming left V 4 bases short and J 4 bases short, with 14 bases between. Looked up from germline, CDR1 is SGHTA and CDR2 is FQGTGA.

This clonotype was detected ten times or more. The chain employs TRBV30 and TRBJ2-7; 10 positions agree with TRBD2. CDR1 and CDR2 (germline): GTSNPN, SVGIG (reference sequence). The CDR3 extends over 14 amino acids. V dropped 3 bases and J dropped 2; count of bases not matched to a gene: 4. This CDR3 reads CAWSASGGAYEQYF. The CDR3 bases are TGTGCCTGGAGCGCAAGCGGGGGGGCCTACGAGCAGTACTTC. Filled out from reference TRBV30 and TRBJ2-7, the complete variable domain reads SQTIHQWPATLVQPVGSPLSLECTVEGTSNPNLYWYRQAAGRGLQLLFYSVGIGQISSEVPQNLSASRPQDRQFILSSKKLLLSDSGFYLCAWSASGGAYEQYFGPGTRLTVT.

As to this clonotype: With a much larger clone just one base away, this may be a read error. The J gene is TRBJ2-3, the V gene TRBV30, with D possibly matching TRBD2 (6 bases). CDR1 and CDR2 (germline): GTSNPN, SVGIG (reference sequence). This CDR3 region has 13 residues. The ends were cut back, 4 bases at V and 2 bases at J, with 10 bases in the middle. The CDR3 region is CAWTRGSTDTQYF. DNA of the CDR3: TGTGCCTGGACGCGGGGTTCCACAGATACGCAGTATTTT.

This clonotype was counted ten times or more. J is TRBJ1-1 and V is TRBV18, with a possible D match to TRBD1 (6 bases). The CDR3 spans 15 residues. Germline V CDR1 and CDR2: KGHSH, LQKENI. V shed 3 bases and J shed 6 bases, with 17 bases lying between them. The CDR3 DNA reads TGTGCCAGCTCACCCTCCGTCGGGGGCGGATCTGAAGCTTTCTTT. This sequence encodes CASSPSVGGGSEAFF. The variable domain in full, with the rest retrieved from reference TRBV18 and TRBJ1-1, is NAGVMQNPRHLVRRRGQEARLRCSPMKGHSHVYWYRQLPEEGLKFMVYLQKENIIDESGMPKERFSAEFPKEGPSILRIQQVVRGDSAAYFCASSPSVGGGSEAFFGQGTRLTVV.